A single sample gave rise to the 23 T cell receptor beta chains below, sequenced in a study of blood T cell repertoires in COVID-19. The method was immunoSEQ multiplex PCR; TCRdb's version includes in-frame clones alone and lacks a portion of them. Among 45,000 to 65,000 clones listed, about 88% were seen once. Material for sequencing was peripheral blood. All receptors come from a man aged 55 to 70 with active COVID-19.

This rearrangement joins TRBV7-2 to TRBJ2-7, with TRBD1 matching 7 bases. CDR3 length: 13 amino acids. The J segment lost 6 bases and the V segment lost 3 bases, leaving 5 bases of the junction unmatched. Germline assignment: CDR1 SGHTA and CDR2 FQGNSA. The CDR3 DNA reads TGTGCCAGCAGCTTTGGACAGGCAGGCGAGCAGTACTTC. Its protein is CASSFGQAGEQYF.

This clone was recorded only once. The rearrangement uses TRBV5-1 and TRBJ2-2; D unclear. CDR1 and CDR2 from the germline V gene are SGHRS and YFSETQ. The CDR3 spans 14 residues. The germline V and J ends were trimmed by 0 bases and 1 base, with 4 bases remaining between them. CDR3: CASSLDGNTGELFF. CDR3 in DNA: TGCGCCAGCAGCTTGGACGGGAACACCGGGGAGCTGTTTTTT.

The chain combines TRBV14 with TRBJ2-3; TRBD2 agrees at 10 bases. Trimming removed 2 bases from V and 1 base from J; junction bases left unmatched: 9. The germline V gene encodes CDR1 SGHDN and CDR2 FVKESK. This CDR3 comprises 18 residues. CDR3 nucleotides: TGTGCCAGCAGCCAACGGACCTTAGCGGGAGGAGGCACAGATACGCAGTATTTT. Protein: CASSQRTLAGGGTDTQYF.

The chain has TRBV28 and TRBJ2-7; tentatively, D is TRBD2 (6 bases). V was clipped by 5 bases and J by 5 bases, with 34 bases between them. This CDR3 is 20 amino acids long. Germline V gives CDR1 MDHEN, CDR2 SYDVKM. The DNA for the CDR3 is TGTGCCAGCAGTCGTGGGGCTCTTCTTACACGGCTAGCGTCTACCGACGAGCAGTACTTC. This sequence encodes CASSRGALLTRLASTDEQYF.

In DNA, the CDR3 is TGTGCCAGCAGCTTGTTACAAGAGACCCAGTACTTC. Amino acids: CASSLLQETQYF. The chain couples TRBV5-5 to TRBJ2-5; D is undetermined. The CDR3 covers 12 residues. The V end lost 1 base, the J end lost 2 bases, and 3 bases lay between the germline ends. In germline, CDR1 is SGHKS, CDR2 YYEKEE (reference sequence).

V gene TRBV4-2 combines with J gene TRBJ1-4, with 11 nucleotides matching TRBD1. Germline trimming cut 3 bases from V and 0 bases from J; bases unmatched to any gene: 6. CDR1 is LGHNA and CDR2 is YNFKEQ in the germline V gene. This CDR3 spans 18 amino acids. DNA for the CDR3: TGTGCCAGCAGCCACCTTCCGGGACAGGGGGCAACTAATGAAAAACTGTTTTTT. Its protein product is CASSHLPGQGATNEKLFF.

This chain joins TRBV10-3 and TRBJ1-5; 8 nucleotides line up with TRBD1. Trimming at V came to 5 bases and at J to 3 bases, leaving 3 bases not matched to a gene. This CDR3 spans 14 amino acids. Germline loops: CDR1 ENHRY, CDR2 SYGVKD. The DNA of the CDR3 is TGTGCCATCAGTCGACAGGGGTTCAATCAGCCCCAGCATTTT. This encodes CAISRQGFNQPQHF.

This chain links TRBV28 with TRBJ2-7, with TRBD1 as a possible D gene (5 bases). The CDR3 spans 14 residues. V shed 5 bases and J shed 2 bases, with 13 bases lying between them. Germline-derived CDR1 and CDR2 are MDHEN and SYDVKM. CDR3 DNA: TGTGCCAGCAGTCTCCGGACAAACCCCTACGAGCAGTACTTC. This translates into CASSLRTNPYEQYF.

This chain connects TRBV7-2 to TRBJ1-6; D call uncertain. Trimming took off 6 bases at V and 6 bases at J, with 9 bases between the two ends. CDR1 SGHTA and CDR2 FQGNSA come from the germline V gene. This CDR3 is built from 13 residues. CDR3 nucleotide sequence: TGTGCCAGCAGTCAACTCGGTAATTCACCCCTCCACTTT. This codes for CASSQLGNSPLHF. Supplemented by reference TRBV7-2 and TRBJ1-6, the full variable domain reads GAGVSQSPSNKVTEKGKDVELRCDPISGHTALYWYRQSLGQGLEFLIYFQGNSAPDKSGLPSDRFSAERTGGSVSTLTIQRTQQEDSAVYLCASSQLGNSPLHFGNGTRLTVT.

This clone was recorded once. The CDR3 protein is CASSNQGVSGNTIYF. The DNA for the CDR3 is TGTGCCAGCAGCAACCAAGGGGTATCTGGAAACACCATATATTTT. The chain recombines TRBV3-1 (or the pseudogene TRBV3-2) with TRBJ1-3, with D possibly matching TRBD1 (5 bases). Germline loops: CDR1 LGHDT, CDR2 YNNKEL (reference sequence). This CDR3 region has 15 residues. Trimming took off 5 bases at V and 1 base at J, with 12 bases between the two ends.

The chain employs TRBV28 and TRBJ2-7; unclear D gene. Per germline, CDR1 MDHEN and CDR2 SYDVKM. The CDR3 extends over 12 amino acids. V shed 9 bases and J shed 6 bases, with 15 bases lying between them. CDR3 nucleotide sequence: TGTGCCAGTAAGTTAAGAGTTGGCGAGCAGTACTTC. It specifies CASKLRVGEQYF. The variable domain in full, completed from reference TRBV28 and TRBJ2-7, reads DVKVTQSSRYLVKRTGEKVFLECVQDMDHENMFWYRQDPGLGLRLIYFSYDVKMKEKGDIPEGYSVSREKKERFSLILESASTNQTSMYLCASKLRVGEQYFGPGTRLTVT.

The chain couples TRBV15 to TRBJ2-1, with 15 nucleotides matching TRBD2. Germline lookup yields CDR1 LNHNV and CDR2 YYDKDF (reference sequence). This CDR3 region has 17 residues. V shed 1 base and J 8 bases; nucleotides not matched to a gene: 6. CDR3 nucleotides: TGTGCCACCAGCAGAGGACCAGGACTAGCGGGAGGGGATGAGCAGTTCTTC. It yields the protein CATSRGPGLAGGDEQFF. Full variable domain (remainder filled in from reference TRBV15 and TRBJ2-1): DAMVIQNPRYQVTQFGKPVTLSCSQTLNHNVMYWYQQKSSQAPKLLFHYYDKDFNNEADTPDNFQSRRPNTSFCFLDIRSPGLGDTAMYLCATSRGPGLAGGDEQFFGPGTRLTVL.

The gene calls are TRBV12-5 and TRBJ2-3, with a weak D call TRBD1 (6 bases). The CDR3 extends over 14 amino acids. Germline loops: CDR1 LGHNT, CDR2 FRNRAP. The germline V and J ends were trimmed by 3 bases and 4 bases, with 11 bases remaining between them. The CDR3: CASGLGGEADTQYF. In DNA, the CDR3 is TGTGCTAGTGGTTTAGGGGGTGAGGCAGATACGCAGTATTTT.

The rearrangement links TRBV6-4 to TRBJ1-5; 7 positions agree with TRBD1. V shed 4 bases, J shed 4 bases, and the junction held 7 bases outside the gene matches. Germline CDR1 is MRHNA and CDR2 is SNTAGT. There are 15 residues in the CDR3. Here the CDR3 DNA reads TGTGCCAGCAGTGGGGGACAGCAAATAAATCAGCCCCAGCATTTT. Its translation is CASSGGQQINQPQHF.

This clone was seen a few times. The same CDR3 is also encoded by other DNA sequences in this sample. The chain joins TRBV7-2 to TRBJ2-7; 9 bases match TRBD2. From germline, CDR1 is SGHTA and CDR2 FQGNSA. The CDR3 sequence is 16 residues long. The V and J ends lost 1 base and 0 bases, in that order; junction bases with no gene match: 4. CDR3 loop: CASSLGLAGSSYEQYF. CDR3 nucleotides: TGTGCCAGCAGCTTAGGGCTAGCGGGGAGCTCCTACGAGCAGTACTTC.

The chain couples TRBV30 to TRBJ1-2, with D possibly TRBD1 on 6 matching bases. Trimming removed 0 bases at V and 7 bases at J, with 21 bases between. The CDR3 length is 16 residues. Per germline, CDR1 GTSNPN and CDR2 SVGIG (reference sequence). CDR3 nucleotides: TGTGCCTGGAGTGTACAAGCGGGGGGCGCTAGGTCTGGCTACACCTTC. As protein: CAWSVQAGGARSGYTF.

The gene calls are TRBV5-1 and TRBJ2-2; possible D gene TRBD1, 7 bases. The CDR3 runs 15 residues. The germline CDR1 and CDR2 sequences are SGHRS and YFSETQ. V was pared by 4 bases and J by 2 bases, with 12 bases between. CDR3 region: CASSRGDSNTGELFF. The CDR3 DNA is TGCGCCAGCAGCCGCGGGGACAGTAACACCGGGGAGCTGTTTTTT.

The chain couples TRBV7-8 to TRBJ1-5, with D maybe TRBD1 (5 bases). Germline V gene data show CDR1 as SGHVS and CDR2 as FQNEAQ. V was clipped by 1 base and J by 10 bases, with 20 bases between them. The CDR3 runs 16 residues. CDR3 loop: CASSLGFGGERLPQHF. CDR3 DNA sequence: TGTGCCAGCAGCTTAGGCTTTGGGGGGGAGCGCCTTCCCCAGCATTTT.

Of note for this clone: Other DNA sequences from this sample encode an identical CDR3 as well. This chain links TRBV28 with TRBJ1-5; D not certain. Trimming took 6 bases from V and 10 from J, leaving 10 bases between them. CDR1 and CDR2 from the germline V gene are MDHEN and SYDVKM. The CDR3 is 11 residues long. The CDR3 sequence: CASRTGGPQHF. The CDR3 coding sequence is TGTGCCAGCAGGACCGGCGGCCCCCAGCATTTT.

The CDR3 nucleotides read TGTGCCAGCAGGCCACAGGGGGCGCGGGGAAACACCATATATTTT. Protein product: CASRPQGARGNTIYF. The chain recombines TRBV9 with TRBJ1-3, with 9 bases identical to TRBD1. In germline, CDR1 is SGDLS, CDR2 YYNGEE. Unmatched junction bases numbered 7, after V lost 5 bases and J lost 4 bases. The length of the CDR3 is 15 residues.

This clone was seen once. V is TRBV20-1 and J is TRBJ1-1; 7 nucleotides line up with TRBD1. This CDR3 contains 13 residues. From germline, CDR1 is DFQATT and CDR2 SNEGSKA (reference sequence). Trimming at V came to 3 bases and at J to 2 bases, leaving 3 bases not matched to a gene. In DNA form, the CDR3 reads TGCAGTGCTAGTACAGGGGCAAACACTGAAGCTTTCTTT. Protein product: CSASTGANTEAFF.

The chain uses TRBV12-3 or TRBV12-4 and TRBJ1-4; unclear D gene. The CDR3 is 12 amino acids. V was pared by 4 bases and J by 4 bases, with 4 bases between. The chain's CDR3 is CASSSVNEKLFF. For the CDR3, the DNA is TGTGCCAGCAGTTCCGTTAATGAAAAACTGTTTTTT.

This chain joins TRBV5-6 and TRBJ1-5; D may be TRBD1 (5 bases). In germline, CDR1 is SGHDT, CDR2 YYEEEE. The CDR3 consists of 13 residues. Deletions cut 2 bases from V and 4 bases from J, with 7 bases between. The CDR3 loop reads CASSLRGNQPQHF. CDR3 DNA sequence: TGTGCCAGCAGCTTACGGGGGAATCAGCCCCAGCATTTT.